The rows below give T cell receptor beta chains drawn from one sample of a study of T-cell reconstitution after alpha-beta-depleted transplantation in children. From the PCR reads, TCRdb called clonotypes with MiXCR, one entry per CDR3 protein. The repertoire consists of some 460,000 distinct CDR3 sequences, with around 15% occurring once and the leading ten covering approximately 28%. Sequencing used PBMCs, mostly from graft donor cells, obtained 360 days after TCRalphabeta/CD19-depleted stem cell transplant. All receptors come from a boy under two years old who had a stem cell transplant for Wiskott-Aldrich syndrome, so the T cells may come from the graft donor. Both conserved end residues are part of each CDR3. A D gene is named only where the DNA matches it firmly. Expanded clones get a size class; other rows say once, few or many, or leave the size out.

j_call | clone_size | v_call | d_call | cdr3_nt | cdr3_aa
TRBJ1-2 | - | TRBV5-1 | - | TGCGCCAGCCAAGGGGCAGGGAACTATGGCTACACCTTC | CASQGAGNYGYTF
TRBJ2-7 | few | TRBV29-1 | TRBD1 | TGCAGCGTTCCACGGCCGGGACAGGGCCCCCACGAGCAGTACTTC | CSVPRPGQGPHEQYF
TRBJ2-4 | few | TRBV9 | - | TGTGCCAGCAGCCCCTCTGTTGGGGACATTCAGTACTTC | CASSPSVGDIQYF
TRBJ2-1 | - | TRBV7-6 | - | TGTGCCAGCAGCTTGGACTATTCCGCCTACAATGAGCAGTTCTTC | CASSLDYSAYNEQFF
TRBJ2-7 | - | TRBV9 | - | TGTGCCAGCAGCGTAAAAGGGGGTAGGTACGAGCAGTACTTC | CASSVKGGRYEQYF
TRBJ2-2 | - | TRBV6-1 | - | TGTGCCAGCAGAAAGGGACGCCCGAACACCGGGGAGCTGTTTTTT | CASRKGRPNTGELFF
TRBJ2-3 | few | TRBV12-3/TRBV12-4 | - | TGTGCCAGCAGTTTACGCGCTAGTCCCGTGTGGGATACGCAGTATTTT | CASSLRASPVWDTQYF
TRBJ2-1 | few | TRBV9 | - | TGTGCCAGCAGCGGTGAAATTTACAATGAGCAGTTCTTC | CASSGEIYNEQFF
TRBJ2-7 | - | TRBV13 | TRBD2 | TGTGCCAGCAGCTTAGATGGACTAGCTAATGAGCAGTACTTC | CASSLDGLANEQYF
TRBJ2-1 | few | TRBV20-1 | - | TGCAGTGCTAGGGGTCCCCTTCACAATGAGCAGTTCTTC | CSARGPLHNEQFF
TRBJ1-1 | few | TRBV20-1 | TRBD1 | TGCAGTGCGGGCCGGGACAGGGGGGGTACTGAAGCTTTCTTT | CSAGRDRGGTEAFF
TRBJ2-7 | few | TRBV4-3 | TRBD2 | TGCGCCAGCAGCCACCAGCCCGGGACTAGCGGGAGCTACTACGAGCAGTACTTC | CASSHQPGTSGSYYEQYF
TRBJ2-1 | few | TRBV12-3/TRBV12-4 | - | TGTGCCAGCAGTTTTGTCGCCTACAATGAGCAGTTCTTC | CASSFVAYNEQFF
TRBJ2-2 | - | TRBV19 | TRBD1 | TGTGCCAGTAGGCGACAGGGAAGCGGGGAGCTGTTTTTT | CASRRQGSGELFF
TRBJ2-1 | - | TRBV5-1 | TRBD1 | TGCGCCAGCAGCTTGGGGGACAGCCGAGATGAGCAGTTCTTC | CASSLGDSRDEQFF
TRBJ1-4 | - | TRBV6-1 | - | TGTGCCAGCAGTATAAGGGGTGCGACTAATGAAAAACTGTTTTTT | CASSIRGATNEKLFF
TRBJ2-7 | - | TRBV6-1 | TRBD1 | TGTGCCAGCACCATAGTTGTCAGGGGGAGCTCCTACGAGCAGTACTTC | CASTIVVRGSSYEQYF
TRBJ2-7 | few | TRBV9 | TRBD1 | TGTGCCAGCAGCGTCGCCGGGACAGAGACCTACGAGCAGTACTTC | CASSVAGTETYEQYF
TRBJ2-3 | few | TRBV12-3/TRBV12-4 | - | TGTGCCAGCAGTTTAAACCGACTAGCAGATACGCAGTATTTT | CASSLNRLADTQYF
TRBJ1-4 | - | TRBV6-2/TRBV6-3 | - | TGTGCCACTAGTGGACGGGATACAACTAATGAAAAACTGTTTTTT | CATSGRDTTNEKLFF
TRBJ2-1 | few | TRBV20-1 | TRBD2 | TGCAGTGCTAGAGATGGGCTAGCGGTTTACAATGAGCAGTTCTTC | CSARDGLAVYNEQFF
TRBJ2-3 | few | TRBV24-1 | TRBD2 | TGTGCCACCAGTCCCGGGACTAGCGGGAGCCAGACGCAGTATTTT | CATSPGTSGSQTQYF
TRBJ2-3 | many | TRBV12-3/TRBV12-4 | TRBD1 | TGTGCCAGCAGCCCCCCGGGACAGGTTCCTCCGGATACGCAGTATTTT | CASSPPGQVPPDTQYF
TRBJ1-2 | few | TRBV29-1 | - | TGCAGCGTGGTGGACAGAAACTATGGCTACACCTTC | CSVVDRNYGYTF
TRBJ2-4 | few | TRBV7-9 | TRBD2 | TGTGCCAGCAGCTTGGGGAGGGGAGAAAACATTCAGTACTTC | CASSLGRGENIQYF
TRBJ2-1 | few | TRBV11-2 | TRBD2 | TGTGCCAGCAGCTTCCGGACTAGCGGGTGGGGTGAGCAGTTCTTC | CASSFRTSGWGEQFF
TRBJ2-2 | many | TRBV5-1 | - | TGCGCCAGCAGCTTGACAGGGCCCGGGGAGCTGTTTTTT | CASSLTGPGELFF
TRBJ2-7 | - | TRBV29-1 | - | TGCAGCGTTGGATTATTGAGGGGCTCCTACGAGCAGTACTTC | CSVGLLRGSYEQYF
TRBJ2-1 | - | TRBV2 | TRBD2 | TGTGCCAGCAGTGAAGGGACTAGCGGGAGAATCTATGAGCAGTCCTTC | CASSEGTSGRIYEQSF
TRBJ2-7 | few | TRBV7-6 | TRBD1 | TGTGCCAGCAGCTTAGTGACCGGGACAGGGGCCTACGAGCAGTACTTC | CASSLVTGTGAYEQYF
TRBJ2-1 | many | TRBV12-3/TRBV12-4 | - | TGTGCCAGCAGACCGACAGGAGTCCTTTACAATGAGCAGTTCTTC | CASRPTGVLYNEQFF
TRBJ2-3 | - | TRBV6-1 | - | TGTGCCAGCAGTCTGGACAGCGGGGTTGGAGATACGCAGTATTTT | CASSLDSGVGDTQYF
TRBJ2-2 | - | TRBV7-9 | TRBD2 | TGTGCCAGCAGCTTAGCAAGCGCGGGAGGCGACACCGGGGAGCTGTTTTTT | CASSLASAGGDTGELFF
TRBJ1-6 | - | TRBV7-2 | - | TGTGCCAGCAGCTTAGAGGCAGGAAGAAATTCACCCCTCCACTTT | CASSLEAGRNSPLHF
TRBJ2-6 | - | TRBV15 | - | TGTGCCACCAGCAGAGGCAGGGATCTCTCTGGGGCCAACGTCCTGACTTTC | CATSRGRDLSGANVLTF
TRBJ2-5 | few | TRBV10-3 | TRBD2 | TGTGCCATCAGTGGATCGCGACTAGCGGGCGAGACCCAGTACTTC | CAISGSRLAGETQYF
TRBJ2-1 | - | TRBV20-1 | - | TGCAGTGCTAGAACGGGGAAAGGTGTCAATGAGCAGTTCTTC | CSARTGKGVNEQFF
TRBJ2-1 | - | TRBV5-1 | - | TGCGCCAGCAGCTTGCTGTCCCAGGTCCGAAGCAATGAGCAGTTCTTC | CASSLLSQVRSNEQFF
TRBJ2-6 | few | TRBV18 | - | TGTGCCAGCTCACCATACAGTAACTCTGGGGCCAACGTCCTGACTTTC | CASSPYSNSGANVLTF
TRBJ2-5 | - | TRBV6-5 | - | TGTGCCAGCCTAGATCAAGAGACCCAGTACTTC | CASLDQETQYF
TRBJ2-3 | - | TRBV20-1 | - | TGCAGTGCTAGAGATCAGGGCAGGAACACAGATACGCAGTATTTT | CSARDQGRNTDTQYF
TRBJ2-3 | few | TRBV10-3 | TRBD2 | TGTGCCATCAGTGAGTCCCTAGCGGGGGGCACAGATACGCAGTATTTT | CAISESLAGGTDTQYF
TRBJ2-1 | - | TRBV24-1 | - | TGTGCCACCAGTGATTTCCGGGACGGGCACTACAATGAGCAGTTCTTC | CATSDFRDGHYNEQFF
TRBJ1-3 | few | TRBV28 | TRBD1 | TGTGCCAGCAACCGAAGGGACAGGGCCTCTGGAAACACCATATATTTT | CASNRRDRASGNTIYF
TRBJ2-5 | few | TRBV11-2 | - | TGTGCCAGCAGCTTAATTTACAGTGGGCGGGACCTACATTCTGGGGAGACCCAGTACTTC | CASSLIYSGRDLHSGETQYF
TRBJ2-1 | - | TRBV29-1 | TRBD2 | TGCAGCGTTGGGGACTATTCTGAGCAGTTCTTC | CSVGDYSEQFF
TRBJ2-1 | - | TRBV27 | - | TGTGCCAGCAGTTTTGGCGCCGTGAGGGTATCCTACAATGAGCAGTTCTTC | CASSFGAVRVSYNEQFF
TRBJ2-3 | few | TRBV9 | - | TGTGCCAGCAGCGTAGGAGGGGGGCAGGGAACAGATACGCAGTATTTT | CASSVGGGQGTDTQYF
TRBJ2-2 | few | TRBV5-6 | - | TGTGCCAGCAGCATACTAGTCCCGAACACCGGGGAGCTGTTTTTT | CASSILVPNTGELFF
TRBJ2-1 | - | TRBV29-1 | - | TGCAGCTTTGAAGATCCCCTCAGCGTAAGCTCCTACAATGAGCAGTTCTTC | CSFEDPLSVSSYNEQFF
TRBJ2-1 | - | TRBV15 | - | TGTGCCACCAGCAGAGATCTTGGGACCCTCAATGAGCAGTTCTTC | CATSRDLGTLNEQFF
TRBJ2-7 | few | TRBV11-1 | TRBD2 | TGTGCCAGCAGCTTAGCGGGCCTAGCGGGAGGGCCCAGCCGAGCTCCCTACGAGCAGTACTTC | CASSLAGLAGGPSRAPYEQYF
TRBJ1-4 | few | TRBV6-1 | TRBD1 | TGTGCCAGCAGTGAATACGGTGGGACAGGGATTGAAAAACTGTTTTTT | CASSEYGGTGIEKLFF
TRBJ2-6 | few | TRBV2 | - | TGTGCCAGCAGTGAACCAGGGCCCCCTCCTCGTCTGGGCGTCCTGACTTTC | CASSEPGPPPRLGVLTF
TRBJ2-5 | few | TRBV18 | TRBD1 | TGTGCCAGCTCACCTGGGACAGCCCAAGAGACCCAGTACTTC | CASSPGTAQETQYF
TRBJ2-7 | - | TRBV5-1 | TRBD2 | TGCGCCAGCAGCTTGGAGGTAGCGGGCCCCTACGAGCAGTACTTC | CASSLEVAGPYEQYF
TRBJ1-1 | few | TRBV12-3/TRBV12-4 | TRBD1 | TGTGCCAGCAGCCGGGACAGGGAAGGCTACACTGAAGCTTTCTTT | CASSRDREGYTEAFF